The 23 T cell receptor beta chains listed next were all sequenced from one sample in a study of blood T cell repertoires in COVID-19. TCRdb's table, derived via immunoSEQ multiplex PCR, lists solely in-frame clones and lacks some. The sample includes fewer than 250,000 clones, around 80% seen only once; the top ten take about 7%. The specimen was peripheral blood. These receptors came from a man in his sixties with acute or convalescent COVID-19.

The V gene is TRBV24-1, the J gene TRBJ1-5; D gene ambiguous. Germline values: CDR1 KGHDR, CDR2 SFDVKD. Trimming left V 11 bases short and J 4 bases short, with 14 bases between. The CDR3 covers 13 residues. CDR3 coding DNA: TGTGCCAGACGCCGGGGAGGAAATCAGCCCCAGCATTTT. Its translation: CARRRGGNQPQHF.

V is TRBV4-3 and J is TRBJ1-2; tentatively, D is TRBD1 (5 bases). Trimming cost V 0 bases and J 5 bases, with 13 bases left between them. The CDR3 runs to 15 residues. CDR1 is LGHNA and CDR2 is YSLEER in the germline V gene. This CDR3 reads CASSQDQGVRYGYTF. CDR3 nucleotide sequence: TGCGCCAGCAGCCAAGACCAGGGCGTAAGGTATGGCTACACCTTC.

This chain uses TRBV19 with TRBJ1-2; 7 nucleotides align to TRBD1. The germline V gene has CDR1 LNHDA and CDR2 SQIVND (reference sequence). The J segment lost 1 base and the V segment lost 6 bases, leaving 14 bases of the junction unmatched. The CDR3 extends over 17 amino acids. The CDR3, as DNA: TGTGCCAGTAGACCTTCGGCTGGGACAGACATTAACTATGGCTACACCTTC. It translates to CASRPSAGTDINYGYTF.

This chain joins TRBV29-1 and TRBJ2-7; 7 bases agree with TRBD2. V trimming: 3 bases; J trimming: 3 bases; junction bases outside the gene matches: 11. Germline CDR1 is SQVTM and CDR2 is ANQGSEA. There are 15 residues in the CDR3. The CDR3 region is CSVEGSGERDYEQYF. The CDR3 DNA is TGCAGCGTTGAGGGTTCGGGGGAGCGGGACTACGAGCAGTACTTC.

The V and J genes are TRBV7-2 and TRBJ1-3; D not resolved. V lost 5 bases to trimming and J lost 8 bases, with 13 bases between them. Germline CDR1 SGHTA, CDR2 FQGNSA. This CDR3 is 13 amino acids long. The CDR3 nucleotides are TGTGCCAGCAGCGAGAATGAGGGTTACACCATATATTTT. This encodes CASSENEGYTIYF.

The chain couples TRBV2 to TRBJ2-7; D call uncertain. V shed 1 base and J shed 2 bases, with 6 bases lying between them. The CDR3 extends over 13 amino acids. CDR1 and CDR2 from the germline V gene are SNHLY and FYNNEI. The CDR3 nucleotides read TGTGCCAGCAGTGAAGATTTAACCTACGAGCAGTACTTC. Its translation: CASSEDLTYEQYF.

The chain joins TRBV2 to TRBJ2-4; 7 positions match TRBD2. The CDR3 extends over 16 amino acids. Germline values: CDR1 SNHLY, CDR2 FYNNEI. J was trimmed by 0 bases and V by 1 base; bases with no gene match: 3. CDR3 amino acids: CASSEVERGAKNIQYF. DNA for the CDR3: TGTGCCAGCAGTGAAGTCGAGCGGGGAGCCAAAAACATTCAGTACTTC.

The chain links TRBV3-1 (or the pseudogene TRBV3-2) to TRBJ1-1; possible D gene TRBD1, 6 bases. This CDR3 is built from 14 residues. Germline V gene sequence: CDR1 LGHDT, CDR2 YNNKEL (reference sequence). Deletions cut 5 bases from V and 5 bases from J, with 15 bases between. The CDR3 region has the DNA TGTGCCAGCAGCAATACAGGGCGCGGTACTGAAGCTTTCTTT. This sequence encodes CASSNTGRGTEAFF.

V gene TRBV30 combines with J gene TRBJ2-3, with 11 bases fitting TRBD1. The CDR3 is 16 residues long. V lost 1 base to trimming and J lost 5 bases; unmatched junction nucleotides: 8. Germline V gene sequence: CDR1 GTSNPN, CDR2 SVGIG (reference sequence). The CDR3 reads CAWSGGRTGGVDTQYF. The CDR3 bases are TGTGCCTGGAGTGGGGGTAGGACAGGGGGCGTAGATACGCAGTATTTT. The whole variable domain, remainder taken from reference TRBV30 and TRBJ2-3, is SQTIHQWPATLVQPVGSPLSLECTVEGTSNPNLYWYRQAAGRGLQLLFYSVGIGQISSEVPQNLSASRPQDRQFILSSKKLLLSDSGFYLCAWSGGRTGGVDTQYFGPGTRLTVL.

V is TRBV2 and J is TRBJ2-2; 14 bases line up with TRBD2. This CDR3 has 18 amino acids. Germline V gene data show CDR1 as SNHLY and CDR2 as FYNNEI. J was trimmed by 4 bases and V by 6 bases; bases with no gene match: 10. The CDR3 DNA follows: TGTGCCAGCAGCCAGGGACTAGCGGGAGTAGGTGGCACCGGGGAGCTGTTTTTT. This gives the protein CASSQGLAGVGGTGELFF.

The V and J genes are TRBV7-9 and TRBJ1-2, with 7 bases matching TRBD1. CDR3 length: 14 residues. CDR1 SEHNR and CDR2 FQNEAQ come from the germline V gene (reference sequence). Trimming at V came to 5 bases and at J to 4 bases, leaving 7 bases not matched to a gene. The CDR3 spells CASSPRTGLYGYTF. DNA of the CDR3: TGTGCCAGCAGCCCCCGGACAGGACTCTATGGCTACACCTTC.

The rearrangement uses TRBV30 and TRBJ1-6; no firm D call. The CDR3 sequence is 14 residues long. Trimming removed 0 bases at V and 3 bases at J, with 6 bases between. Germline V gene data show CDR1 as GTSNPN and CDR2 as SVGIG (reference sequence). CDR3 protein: CAWSVAYYNSPLHF. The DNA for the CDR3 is TGTGCCTGGAGTGTGGCTTACTATAATTCACCCCTCCACTTT.

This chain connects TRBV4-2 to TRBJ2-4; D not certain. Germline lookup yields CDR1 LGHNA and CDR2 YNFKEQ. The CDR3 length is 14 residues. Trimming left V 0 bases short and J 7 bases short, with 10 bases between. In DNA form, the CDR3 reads TGTGCCAGCAGCCAAGATCTTACCGGGAACATTCAGTACTTC. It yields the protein CASSQDLTGNIQYF.

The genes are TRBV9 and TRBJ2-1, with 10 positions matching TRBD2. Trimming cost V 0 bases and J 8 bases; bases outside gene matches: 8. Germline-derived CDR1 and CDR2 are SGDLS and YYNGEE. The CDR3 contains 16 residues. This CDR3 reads CASSVADTSGVYEQFF. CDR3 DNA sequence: TGTGCCAGCAGCGTAGCTGACACTAGCGGGGTGTATGAGCAGTTCTTC.

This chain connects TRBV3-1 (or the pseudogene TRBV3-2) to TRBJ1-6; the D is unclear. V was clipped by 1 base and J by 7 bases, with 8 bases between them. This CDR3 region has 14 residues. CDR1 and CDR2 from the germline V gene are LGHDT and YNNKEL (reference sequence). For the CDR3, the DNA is TGTGCCAGCAGCCAAGGGGCCGAGAATTCACCCCTCCACTTT. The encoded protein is CASSQGAENSPLHF.

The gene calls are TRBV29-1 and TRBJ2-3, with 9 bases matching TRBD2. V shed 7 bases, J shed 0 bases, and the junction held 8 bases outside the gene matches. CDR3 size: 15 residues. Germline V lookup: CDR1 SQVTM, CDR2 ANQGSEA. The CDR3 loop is CSGVRGTSSTDTQYF. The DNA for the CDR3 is TGCAGCGGCGTCCGAGGGACTAGCAGCACAGATACGCAGTATTTT.

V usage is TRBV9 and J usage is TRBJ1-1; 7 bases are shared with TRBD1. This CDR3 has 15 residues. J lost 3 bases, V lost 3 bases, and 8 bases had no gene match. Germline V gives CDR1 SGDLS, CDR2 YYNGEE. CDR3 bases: TGTGCCAGCAGCGCACAGGGGATAGGGGACACTGAAGCTTTCTTT. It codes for CASSAQGIGDTEAFF.

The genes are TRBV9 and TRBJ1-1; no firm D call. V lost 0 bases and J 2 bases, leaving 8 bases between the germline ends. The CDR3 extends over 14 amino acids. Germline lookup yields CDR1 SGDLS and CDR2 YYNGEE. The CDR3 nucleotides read TGTGCCAGCAGCGTAGGGGCCCCAAACACTGAAGCTTTCTTT. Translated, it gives CASSVGAPNTEAFF.

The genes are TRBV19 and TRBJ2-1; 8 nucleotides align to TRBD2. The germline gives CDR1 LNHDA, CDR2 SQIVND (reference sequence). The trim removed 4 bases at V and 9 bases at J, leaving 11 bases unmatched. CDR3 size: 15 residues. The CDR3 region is CASSKGTSPLGEQFF. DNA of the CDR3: TGTGCCAGTAGTAAAGGGACTAGTCCCCTGGGTGAGCAGTTCTTC.

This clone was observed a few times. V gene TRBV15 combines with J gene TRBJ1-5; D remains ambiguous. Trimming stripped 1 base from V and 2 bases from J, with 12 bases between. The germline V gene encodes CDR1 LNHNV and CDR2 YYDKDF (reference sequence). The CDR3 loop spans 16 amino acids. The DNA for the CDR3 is TGTGCCACCAGCAGAGGGGAGGGCACGGGCAATCAGCCCCAGCATTTT. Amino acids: CATSRGEGTGNQPQHF. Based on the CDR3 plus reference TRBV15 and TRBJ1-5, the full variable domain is DAMVIQNPRYQVTQFGKPVTLSCSQTLNHNVMYWYQQKSSQAPKLLFHYYDKDFNNEADTPDNFQSRRPNTSFCFLDIRSPGLGDTAMYLCATSRGEGTGNQPQHFGDGTRLSIL.

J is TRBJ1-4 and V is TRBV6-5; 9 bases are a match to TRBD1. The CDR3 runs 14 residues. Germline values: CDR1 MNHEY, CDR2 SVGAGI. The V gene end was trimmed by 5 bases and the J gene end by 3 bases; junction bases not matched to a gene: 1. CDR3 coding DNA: TGTGCCAGCAGTCGGGACAGGGCTAATGAAAAACTGTTTTTT. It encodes CASSRDRANEKLFF.

CDR3 in DNA: TGCGCCAGCAGCCAACTCACCAGGGGGGATGGCTACACCTTC. It specifies CASSQLTRGDGYTF. V and J are TRBV4-3 and TRBJ1-2; 7 nucleotides line up with TRBD1. The V gene's germline CDR1 is LGHNA and CDR2 YSLEER. The CDR3 consists of 14 residues. Trimming at V came to 2 bases and at J to 6 bases, leaving 6 bases not matched to a gene.

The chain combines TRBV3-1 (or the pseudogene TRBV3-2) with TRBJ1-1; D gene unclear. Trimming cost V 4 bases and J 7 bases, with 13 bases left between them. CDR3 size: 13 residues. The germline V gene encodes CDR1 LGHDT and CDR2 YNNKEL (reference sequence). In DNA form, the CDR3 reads TGTGCCAGCAGCCCGAGGGCGTCAGGTGAAGCTTTCTTT. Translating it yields CASSPRASGEAFF.